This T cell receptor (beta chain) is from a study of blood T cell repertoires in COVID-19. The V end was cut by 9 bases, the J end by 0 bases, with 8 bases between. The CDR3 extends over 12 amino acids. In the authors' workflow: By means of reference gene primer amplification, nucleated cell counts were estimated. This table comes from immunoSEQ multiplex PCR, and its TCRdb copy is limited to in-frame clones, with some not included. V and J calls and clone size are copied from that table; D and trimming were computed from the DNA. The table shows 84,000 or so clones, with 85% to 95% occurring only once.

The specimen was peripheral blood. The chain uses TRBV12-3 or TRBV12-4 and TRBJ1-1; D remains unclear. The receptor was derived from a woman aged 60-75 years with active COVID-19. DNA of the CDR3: TGTGCCAGTGGGGAGATGAACACTGAAGCTTTCTTT. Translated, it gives CASGEMNTEAFF.